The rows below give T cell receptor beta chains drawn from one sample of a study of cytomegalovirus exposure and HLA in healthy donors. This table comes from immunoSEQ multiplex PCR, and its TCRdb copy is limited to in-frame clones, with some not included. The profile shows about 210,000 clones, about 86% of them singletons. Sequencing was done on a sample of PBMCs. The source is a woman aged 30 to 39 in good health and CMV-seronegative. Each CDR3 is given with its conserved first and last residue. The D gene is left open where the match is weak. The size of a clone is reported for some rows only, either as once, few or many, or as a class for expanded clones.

DNA: TGTGCTAGTGGAGAGATAAACACCGGGGAGCTGTTTTTT
CDR3: CASGEINTGELFF
D: NA
V: TRBV12-5
J: TRBJ2-2
size: once

DNA: TGTGCCAGAAGCTTCGGAGGGGCGGGAAACACCATATATTTT
CDR3: CARSFGGAGNTIYF
D: NA
V: TRBV5-3
J: TRBJ1-3
size: few

DNA: TGTGCCAGCAGTGAAGGGGTCGGGCAGCCCCAGCATTTT
CDR3: CASSEGVGQPQHF
D: NA
V: TRBV6-4
J: TRBJ1-5
size: NA

DNA: TGTGCCAGCAGTGAAGCACAGGGGGTGGATAATTCACCCCTCCACTTT
CDR3: CASSEAQGVDNSPLHF
D: TRBD1
V: TRBV6-1
J: TRBJ1-6
size: NA

DNA: TGTGCCAGCAGTCGCCTAGTTCGAGAGACCCAGTACTTC
CDR3: CASSRLVRETQYF
D: NA
V: TRBV27
J: TRBJ2-5
size: NA

DNA: TGTGCCAGCTCACCACTGGACAGGGGCATGGTAAAGTACTTC
CDR3: CASSPLDRGMVKYF
D: TRBD1
V: TRBV18
J: TRBJ2-5
size: few

DNA: TGTGCCAGCAGCTTGTTTACAGGGGTAGGGGAGACCCAGTACTTC
CDR3: CASSLFTGVGETQYF
D: TRBD1
V: TRBV5-5
J: TRBJ2-5
size: NA

DNA: TGCGCCAGCAGCGTAGCCCCGGACACTGAAGCTTTCTTT
CDR3: CASSVAPDTEAFF
D: NA
V: TRBV5-1
J: TRBJ1-1
size: NA

DNA: TGTGCCAGCAGCCCCGTAGGGGGAGTGAGGACTGAAGCTTTCTTT
CDR3: CASSPVGGVRTEAFF
D: NA
V: TRBV7-9
J: TRBJ1-1
size: NA

DNA: TGTGCCAGCAGCTCTTCAATACCTTCTAGCTCGAGCACCGGGGAGCTGTTTTTT
CDR3: CASSSSIPSSSSTGELFF
D: NA
V: TRBV5-4
J: TRBJ2-2
size: NA

DNA: TGTGCCAGCTCCCCTGACAGAATCCAAGAGACCCAGTACTTC
CDR3: CASSPDRIQETQYF
D: NA
V: TRBV18
J: TRBJ2-5
size: NA

DNA: TGTGCCAGCAGCCGGGACATGTACAATGAGCAGTTCTTC
CDR3: CASSRDMYNEQFF
D: NA
V: TRBV6-1
J: TRBJ2-1
size: few

DNA: TGCGCCAGCAGCCAACCGGGACTGGGACTAGCTAACTATGGCTACACCTTC
CDR3: CASSQPGLGLANYGYTF
D: NA
V: TRBV4-1
J: TRBJ1-2
size: once

DNA: TGTGCCAGCAGGGCAGGTGGCCATTCCGTCCGTGGCTACACCTTC
CDR3: CASRAGGHSVRGYTF
D: NA
V: TRBV27
J: TRBJ1-2
size: once

DNA: TGTGCCAGCAGCTTTGACCAGGGAGGTGAGCAGTTCTTC
CDR3: CASSFDQGGEQFF
D: NA
V: TRBV7-9
J: TRBJ2-1
size: NA

DNA: TGTGCCAGCACCCCCAGTGGGAGACCCGCCGGCGAGCAGTACTTC
CDR3: CASTPSGRPAGEQYF
D: NA
V: TRBV5-4
J: TRBJ2-7
size: NA

DNA: TGTGCCAGCTCCCAAGGTACAGGGGCTTGGGGCGAGCAGTACTTC
CDR3: CASSQGTGAWGEQYF
D: TRBD1
V: TRBV18
J: TRBJ2-7
size: few

DNA: TGCGCCAGCAGGACCTCAGGGGCGCACACTGAAGCTTTCTTT
CDR3: CASRTSGAHTEAFF
D: NA
V: TRBV5-1
J: TRBJ1-1
size: NA

DNA: TGTGCCAGCAGCTTATCAGCGCGGGAGACCCAGTACTTC
CDR3: CASSLSARETQYF
D: NA
V: TRBV7-9
J: TRBJ2-5
size: NA

DNA: TGTGCCACCGGTCGGGGATACAATGAGCAGTTCTTC
CDR3: CATGRGYNEQFF
D: NA
V: TRBV15
J: TRBJ2-1
size: NA

DNA: TGTGCCAGCAGCTTACCCCTAGCGGCCCCGAGCACCGGGGAGCTGTTTTTT
CDR3: CASSLPLAAPSTGELFF
D: TRBD2
V: TRBV7-8
J: TRBJ2-2
size: NA

DNA: TGTGCCAGCAGTTTAGCAGGCTCGGGGAACGAGCAGTACTTC
CDR3: CASSLAGSGNEQYF
D: NA
V: TRBV28
J: TRBJ2-7
size: NA

DNA: TGTGCCAGCAGCCCCCAGTTTGGTACAGCGGTTAATTTC
CDR3: CASSPQFGTAVNF
D: NA
V: TRBV7-2
J: TRBJ1-2
size: few

DNA: TGTGCCAGCAGCTTCCTCGGACAGGGGACCTACAATGAGCAGTTCTTC
CDR3: CASSFLGQGTYNEQFF
D: TRBD1
V: TRBV7-8
J: TRBJ2-1
size: NA

DNA: TGTGCCAGCAGCTTGGGACTAGCGGGAGTGCGGTGGGCCTACGAGCAGTACTTC
CDR3: CASSLGLAGVRWAYEQYF
D: TRBD2
V: TRBV7-2
J: TRBJ2-7
size: NA

DNA: TGTGCCAGCAGTCGTCTCGAGGCGGGAGAGGTCACAGATACGCAGTATTTT
CDR3: CASSRLEAGEVTDTQYF
D: TRBD2
V: TRBV7-3
J: TRBJ2-3
size: NA

DNA: TGCGCCAGCAGACATCCGGGACTAGGTCCCGGGGAGCTGTTTTTT
CDR3: CASRHPGLGPGELFF
D: TRBD2
V: TRBV4-1
J: TRBJ2-2
size: NA

DNA: TGTGCCAGCGAAATCGGGAGCCCCAAGACCCAGTACTTC
CDR3: CASEIGSPKTQYF
D: NA
V: TRBV6-1
J: TRBJ2-5
size: NA

DNA: TGCGCCAGCAGCCCAAGCCGAGGAGTCAAAAACATTCAGTACTTC
CDR3: CASSPSRGVKNIQYF
D: NA
V: TRBV4-1
J: TRBJ2-4
size: NA

DNA: TGTGCCAGCAGGCAGACAGGGGACACCGGGGAGCTGTTTTTT
CDR3: CASRQTGDTGELFF
D: TRBD1
V: TRBV2
J: TRBJ2-2
size: NA

DNA: TGCAGCGTTGTAAGCATGGTTACGGTAGAGACCCAGTACTTC
CDR3: CSVVSMVTVETQYF
D: NA
V: TRBV29-1
J: TRBJ2-5
size: NA

DNA: TGTGCCAGCAGTTACTCACAGGGCCCCCACAATGAGCAGTTCTTC
CDR3: CASSYSQGPHNEQFF
D: NA
V: TRBV6-5
J: TRBJ2-1
size: once

DNA: TGCAGCGTTGAGGACAGGGGCTACAATGAGCAGTTCTTC
CDR3: CSVEDRGYNEQFF
D: TRBD1
V: TRBV29-1
J: TRBJ2-1
size: NA

DNA: TGTGCCGGCGAAAGGGGGCAGCCCCACAATGAGCAGTTCTTC
CDR3: CAGERGQPHNEQFF
D: TRBD1
V: TRBV6-1
J: TRBJ2-1
size: NA

DNA: TGTGCCAGTAGTGAAACAGGGGGCCAACAGCCCCAGCATTTT
CDR3: CASSETGGQQPQHF
D: TRBD1
V: TRBV19
J: TRBJ1-5
size: NA

DNA: TGTGCCAGCAGTGCGAGGGAGGACGGCTACACCTTC
CDR3: CASSAREDGYTF
D: NA
V: TRBV6-1
J: TRBJ1-2
size: NA

DNA: TGTGCCAGCAGTGGATCGCGGACGGCCAGAGGGGGCGAGCAGTACTTC
CDR3: CASSGSRTARGGEQYF
D: NA
V: TRBV28
J: TRBJ2-7
size: NA

DNA: TGTGCCACCACCCCCACCCTTAGCGGCAATGAGCAGTTCTTC
CDR3: CATTPTLSGNEQFF
D: NA
V: TRBV28
J: TRBJ2-1
size: NA

DNA: TGTGCCAGCAGCCCGAGTAGCGGGAGCGACCGGACCCAGTACTTC
CDR3: CASSPSSGSDRTQYF
D: TRBD2
V: TRBV7-2
J: TRBJ2-5
size: NA

DNA: TGTGCCAGCAGCCGGGGAGGCCGAGAGACCCAGTACTTC
CDR3: CASSRGGRETQYF
D: NA
V: TRBV7-3
J: TRBJ2-5
size: NA

DNA: TGTGCCAGCAGCCTAACCGACTTGGGAGAGTATGGCTACACCTTC
CDR3: CASSLTDLGEYGYTF
D: NA
V: TRBV7-6
J: TRBJ1-2
size: once

DNA: TGTGCCAGCAGCTTAAATTCAGCGGCCCCTTCCTACGAGCAGTACTTC
CDR3: CASSLNSAAPSYEQYF
D: NA
V: TRBV7-6
J: TRBJ2-7
size: once

DNA: TGTGCCACCAGCAGAGCCCGGAATGAGCAGTTCTTC
CDR3: CATSRARNEQFF
D: NA
V: TRBV15
J: TRBJ2-1
size: NA

DNA: TGTGCCAGCATGGTGGACAGGGCTGGAAACACCATATATTTT
CDR3: CASMVDRAGNTIYF
D: TRBD1
V: TRBV2
J: TRBJ1-3
size: NA

DNA: TGTGCCAGCAGGACAGGGAACACCGGGGAGCTGTTTTTT
CDR3: CASRTGNTGELFF
D: NA
V: TRBV6-1
J: TRBJ2-2
size: NA

DNA: TGTGCCATCAGTGAGTCGACTTACGAGCAGTACTTC
CDR3: CAISESTYEQYF
D: NA
V: TRBV10-3
J: TRBJ2-7
size: NA

DNA: TGTGCCAGCAGGGTACAGGCCGGTGAGCAGTTCTTC
CDR3: CASRVQAGEQFF
D: NA
V: TRBV6-5
J: TRBJ2-1
size: few

DNA: TGTGCCAGCAGGAGACAGAACTATGGCTACACCTTC
CDR3: CASRRQNYGYTF
D: NA
V: TRBV28
J: TRBJ1-2
size: NA

DNA: TGTGCCAGCAGCAAAGGGACTAGCGGGAGGCTATACAATGAGCAGTTCTTC
CDR3: CASSKGTSGRLYNEQFF
D: TRBD2
V: TRBV7-8
J: TRBJ2-1
size: NA

DNA: TGCGCCAGCAGTCGGACTAGCGGGGACTACGAGCAGTACTTC
CDR3: CASSRTSGDYEQYF
D: TRBD2
V: TRBV5-1
J: TRBJ2-7
size: NA

DNA: TGTGCCAGCTCACAGGGGAATCAGCCCCAGCATTTT
CDR3: CASSQGNQPQHF
D: NA
V: TRBV18
J: TRBJ1-5
size: once

DNA: TGTGCCAGCTCACCAAGAGGAGGACTAGCGGGATCCTACGAGCAGTACTTC
CDR3: CASSPRGGLAGSYEQYF
D: TRBD2
V: TRBV18
J: TRBJ2-7
size: NA

DNA: TGCAGCGTTGAAGACCCCGTGCTGCGGACAGGGGGACAACCGTACTCTGGAAACACCATATATTTT
CDR3: CSVEDPVLRTGGQPYSGNTIYF
D: TRBD1
V: TRBV29-1
J: TRBJ1-3
size: NA

DNA: TGTGCCAGTAGTATGAAGGCGGGAGGGCCGTATGAGCAGTACTTC
CDR3: CASSMKAGGPYEQYF
D: TRBD2
V: TRBV19
J: TRBJ2-7
size: NA

DNA: TGTGCCTGGAGGGACAGGGGTTGGTCCTACAATGAGCAGTTCTTC
CDR3: CAWRDRGWSYNEQFF
D: TRBD1
V: TRBV30
J: TRBJ2-1
size: NA

DNA: TGTGCCAGCAGGCCGAGCGGGAGTCGGGAGGTAGAGACCCAGTACTTC
CDR3: CASRPSGSREVETQYF
D: TRBD2
V: TRBV5-4
J: TRBJ2-5
size: NA

DNA: TGCGCCAGCAGCCACCTTACAGGGAGAATTGGTGGAGCTTTCTTT
CDR3: CASSHLTGRIGGAFF
D: NA
V: TRBV4-1
J: TRBJ1-1
size: NA

DNA: TGTGCCAGTAGTAATCTTGGCATCGGGGAGCTGTTTTTT
CDR3: CASSNLGIGELFF
D: NA
V: TRBV19
J: TRBJ2-2
size: NA